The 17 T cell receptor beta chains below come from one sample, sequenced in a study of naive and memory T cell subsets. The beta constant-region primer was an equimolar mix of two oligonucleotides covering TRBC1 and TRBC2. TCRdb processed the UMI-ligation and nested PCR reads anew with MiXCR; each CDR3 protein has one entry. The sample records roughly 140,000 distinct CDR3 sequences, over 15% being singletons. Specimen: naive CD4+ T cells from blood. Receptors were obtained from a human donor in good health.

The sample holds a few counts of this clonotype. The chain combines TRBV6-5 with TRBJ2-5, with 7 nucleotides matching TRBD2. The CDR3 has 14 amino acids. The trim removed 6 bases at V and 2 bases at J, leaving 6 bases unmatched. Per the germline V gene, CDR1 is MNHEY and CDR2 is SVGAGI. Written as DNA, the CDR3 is TGTGCCAGCAGGAGGGGTAGCGGGCAAGAGACCCAGTACTTC. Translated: CASRRGSGQETQYF.

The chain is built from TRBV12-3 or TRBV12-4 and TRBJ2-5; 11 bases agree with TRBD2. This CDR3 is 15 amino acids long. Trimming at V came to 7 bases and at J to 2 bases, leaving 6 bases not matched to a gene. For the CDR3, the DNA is TGTGCCAGCACCAGTACTAGCGGGAGTCAAGAGACCCAGTACTTC. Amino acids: CASTSTSGSQETQYF.

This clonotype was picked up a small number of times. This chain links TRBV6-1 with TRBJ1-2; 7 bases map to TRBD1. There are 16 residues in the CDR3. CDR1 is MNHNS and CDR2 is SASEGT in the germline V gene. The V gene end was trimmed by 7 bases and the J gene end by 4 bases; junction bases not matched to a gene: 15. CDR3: CASIDRGQGDGYGYTF. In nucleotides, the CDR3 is TGTGCCAGCATTGACCGGGGGCAGGGGGACGGCTATGGCTACACCTTC.

The CDR3 sequence is CAIQQPGDTGELFF. The CDR3, as DNA: TGTGCCATTCAGCAGCCGGGTGACACCGGGGAGCTGTTTTTT. The gene calls are TRBV19 and TRBJ2-2, with D uncertain. Trimming left V 10 bases short and J 3 bases short, with 15 bases between. The CDR3 loop spans 14 amino acids. The V gene's germline CDR1 is LNHDA and CDR2 SQIVND (reference sequence).

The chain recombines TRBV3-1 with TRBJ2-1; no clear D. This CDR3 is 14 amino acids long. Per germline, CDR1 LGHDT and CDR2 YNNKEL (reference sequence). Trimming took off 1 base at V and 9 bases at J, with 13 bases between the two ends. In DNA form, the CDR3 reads TGTGCCAGCAGCCAAGCGGCTGGGGTGGGTGAGCAGTTCTTC. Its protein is CASSQAAGVGEQFF.

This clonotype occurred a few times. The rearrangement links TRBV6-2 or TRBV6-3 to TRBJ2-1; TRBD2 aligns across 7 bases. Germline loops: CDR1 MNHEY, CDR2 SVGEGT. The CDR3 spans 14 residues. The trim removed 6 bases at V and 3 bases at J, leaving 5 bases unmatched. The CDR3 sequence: CASRGGLGYNEQFF. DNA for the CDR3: TGTGCCAGCAGGGGCGGACTAGGCTACAATGAGCAGTTCTTC.

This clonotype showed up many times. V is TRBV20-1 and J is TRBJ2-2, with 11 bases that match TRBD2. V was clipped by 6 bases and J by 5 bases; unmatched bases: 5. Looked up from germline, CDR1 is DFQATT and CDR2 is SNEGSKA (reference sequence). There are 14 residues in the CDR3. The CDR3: CSARLAGRTGELFF. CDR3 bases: TGCAGTGCGCGACTAGCGGGAAGGACCGGGGAGCTGTTTTTT.

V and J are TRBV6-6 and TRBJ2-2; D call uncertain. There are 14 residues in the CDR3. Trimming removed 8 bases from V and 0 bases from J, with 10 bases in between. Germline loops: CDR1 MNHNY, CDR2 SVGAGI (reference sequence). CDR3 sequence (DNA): TGTGCCAGCCGTACGATTTCGAACACCGGGGAGCTGTTTTTT. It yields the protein CASRTISNTGELFF.

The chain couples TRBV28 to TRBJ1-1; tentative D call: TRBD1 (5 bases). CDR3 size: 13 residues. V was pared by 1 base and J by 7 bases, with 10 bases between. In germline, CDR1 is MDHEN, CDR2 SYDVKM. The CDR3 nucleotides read TGTGCCAGCAGTTTATCACCAGGGATTGAAGCTTTCTTT. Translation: CASSLSPGIEAFF.

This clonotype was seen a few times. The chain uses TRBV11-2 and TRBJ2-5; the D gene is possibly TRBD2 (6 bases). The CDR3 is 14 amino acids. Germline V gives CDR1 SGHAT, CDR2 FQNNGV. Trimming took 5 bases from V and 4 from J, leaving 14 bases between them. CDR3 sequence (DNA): TGTGCCAGCAGCCCGGGGGAGTGGGCAGAGACCCAGTACTTC. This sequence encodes CASSPGEWAETQYF.

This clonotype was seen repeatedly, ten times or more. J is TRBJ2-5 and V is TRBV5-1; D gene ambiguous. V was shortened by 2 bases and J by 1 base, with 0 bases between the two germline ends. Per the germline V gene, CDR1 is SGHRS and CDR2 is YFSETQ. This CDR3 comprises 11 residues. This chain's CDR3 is CASSFQETQYF. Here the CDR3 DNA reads TGCGCCAGCAGCTTCCAAGAGACCCAGTACTTC.

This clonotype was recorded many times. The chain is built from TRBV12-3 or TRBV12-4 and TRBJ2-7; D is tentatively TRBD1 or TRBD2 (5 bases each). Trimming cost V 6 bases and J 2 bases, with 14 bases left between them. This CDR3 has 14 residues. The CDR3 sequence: CASRPGPSPYEQYF. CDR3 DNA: TGTGCCAGCAGGCCGGGACCGTCACCCTACGAGCAGTACTTC.

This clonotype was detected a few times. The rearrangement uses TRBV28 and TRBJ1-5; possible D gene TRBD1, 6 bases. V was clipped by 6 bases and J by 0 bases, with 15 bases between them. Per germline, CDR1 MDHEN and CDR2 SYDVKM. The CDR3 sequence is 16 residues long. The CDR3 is CASSPGQYYSNQPQHF. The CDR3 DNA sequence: TGTGCCAGCAGCCCCGGACAGTATTATAGCAATCAGCCCCAGCATTTT.

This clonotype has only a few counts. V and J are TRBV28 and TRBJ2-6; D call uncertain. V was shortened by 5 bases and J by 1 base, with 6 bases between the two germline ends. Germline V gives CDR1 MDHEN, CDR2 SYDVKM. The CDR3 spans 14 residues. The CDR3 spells CASSIPSGANVLTF. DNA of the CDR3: TGTGCCAGCAGTATTCCATCTGGGGCCAACGTCCTGACTTTC. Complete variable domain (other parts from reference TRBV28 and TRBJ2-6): DVKVTQSSRYLVKRTGEKVFLECVQDMDHENMFWYRQDPGLGLRLIYFSYDVKMKEKGDIPEGYSVSREKKERFSLILESASTNQTSMYLCASSIPSGANVLTFGAGSRLTVL.

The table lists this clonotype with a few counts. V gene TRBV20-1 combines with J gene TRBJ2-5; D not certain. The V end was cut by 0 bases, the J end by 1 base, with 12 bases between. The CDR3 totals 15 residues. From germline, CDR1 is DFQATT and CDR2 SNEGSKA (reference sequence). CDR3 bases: TGCAGTGCTAGAGATTTGGCATGGGGCCAAGAGACCCAGTACTTC. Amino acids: CSARDLAWGQETQYF.

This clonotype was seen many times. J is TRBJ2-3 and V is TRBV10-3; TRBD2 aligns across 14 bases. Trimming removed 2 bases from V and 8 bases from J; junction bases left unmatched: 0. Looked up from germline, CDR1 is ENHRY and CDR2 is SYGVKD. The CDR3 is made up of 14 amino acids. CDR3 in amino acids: CAISEGTSGSTQYF. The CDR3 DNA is TGTGCCATCAGTGAGGGGACTAGCGGGAGTACGCAGTATTTT.

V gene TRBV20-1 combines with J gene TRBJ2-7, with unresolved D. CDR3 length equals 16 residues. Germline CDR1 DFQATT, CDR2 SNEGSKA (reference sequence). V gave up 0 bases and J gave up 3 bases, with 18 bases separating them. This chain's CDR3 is CSAREKGRVRVYEQYF. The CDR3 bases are TGCAGTGCTAGAGAAAAGGGTCGGGTACGGGTCTACGAGCAGTACTTC.